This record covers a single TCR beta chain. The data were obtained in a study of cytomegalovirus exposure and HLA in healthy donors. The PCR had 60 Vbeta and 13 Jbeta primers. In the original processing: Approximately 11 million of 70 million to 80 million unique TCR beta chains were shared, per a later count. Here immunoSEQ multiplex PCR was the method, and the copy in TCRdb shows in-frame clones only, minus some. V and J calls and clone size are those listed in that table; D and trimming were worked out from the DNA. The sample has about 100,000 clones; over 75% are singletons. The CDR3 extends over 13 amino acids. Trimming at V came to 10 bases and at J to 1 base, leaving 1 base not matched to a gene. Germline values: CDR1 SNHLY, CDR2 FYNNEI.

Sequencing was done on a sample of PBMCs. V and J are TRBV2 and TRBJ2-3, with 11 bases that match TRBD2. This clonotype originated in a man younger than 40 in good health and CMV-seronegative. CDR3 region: CATSGGRTDTQYF. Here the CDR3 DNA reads TGTGCCACTAGCGGGGGGCGCACAGATACGCAGTATTTT.